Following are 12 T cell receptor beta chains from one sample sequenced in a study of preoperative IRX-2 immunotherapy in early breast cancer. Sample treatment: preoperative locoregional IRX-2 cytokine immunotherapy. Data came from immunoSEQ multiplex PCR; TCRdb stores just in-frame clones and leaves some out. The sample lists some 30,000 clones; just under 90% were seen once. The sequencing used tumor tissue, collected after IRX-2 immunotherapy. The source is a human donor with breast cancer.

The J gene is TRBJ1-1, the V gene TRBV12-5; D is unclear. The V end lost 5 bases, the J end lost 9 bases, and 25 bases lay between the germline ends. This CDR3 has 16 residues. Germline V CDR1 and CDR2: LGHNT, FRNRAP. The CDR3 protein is CASGTFLITVTQKAFF. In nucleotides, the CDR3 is TGTGCTAGTGGTACATTCCTCATAACAGTGACACAAAAAGCTTTCTTT.

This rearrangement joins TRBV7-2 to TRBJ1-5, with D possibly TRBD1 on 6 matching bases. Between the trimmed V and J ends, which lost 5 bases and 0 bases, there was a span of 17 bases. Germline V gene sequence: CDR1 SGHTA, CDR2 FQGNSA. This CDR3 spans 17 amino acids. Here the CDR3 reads CASSRGPIQGSNQPQHF. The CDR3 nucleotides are TGTGCCAGCAGCCGCGGCCCGATACAGGGTAGCAATCAGCCCCAGCATTTT. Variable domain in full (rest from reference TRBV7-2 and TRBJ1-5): GAGVSQSPSNKVTEKGKDVELRCDPISGHTALYWYRQSLGQGLEFLIYFQGNSAPDKSGLPSDRFSAERTGGSVSTLTIQRTQQEDSAVYLCASSRGPIQGSNQPQHFGDGTRLSIL.

The CDR3 sequence: CASRLWGQGVYNEQFF. In DNA form, the CDR3 reads TGTGCCAGCAGACTCTGGGGACAGGGGGTCTACAATGAGCAGTTCTTC. The rearrangement uses TRBV6-8 and TRBJ2-1; 11 bases map to TRBD1. V was pared by 6 bases and J by 3 bases, with 7 bases of the junction left unmatched. This CDR3 has 16 residues. Germline lookup yields CDR1 MNHGY and CDR2 SAAAGT.

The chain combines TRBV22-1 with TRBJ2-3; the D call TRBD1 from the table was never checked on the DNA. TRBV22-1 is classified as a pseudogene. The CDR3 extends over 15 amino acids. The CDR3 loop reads CASRKASQGTDTQYF. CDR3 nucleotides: TGTGCCAGCAGGAAAGCATCCCAGGGGACAGATACGCAGTATTTT.

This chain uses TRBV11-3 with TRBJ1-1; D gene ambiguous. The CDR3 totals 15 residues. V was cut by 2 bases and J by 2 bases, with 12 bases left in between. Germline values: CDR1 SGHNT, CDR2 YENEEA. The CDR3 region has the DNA TGTGCCAGCAGCTTACAGCGGGTGCGAAACACTGAAGCTTTCTTT. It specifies CASSLQRVRNTEAFF.

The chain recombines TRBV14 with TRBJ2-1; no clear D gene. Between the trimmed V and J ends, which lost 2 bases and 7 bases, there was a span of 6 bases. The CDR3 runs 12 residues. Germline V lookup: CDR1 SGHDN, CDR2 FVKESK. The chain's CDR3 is CASSQRWNEQFF. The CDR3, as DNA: TGTGCCAGCAGCCAACGATGGAATGAGCAGTTCTTC.

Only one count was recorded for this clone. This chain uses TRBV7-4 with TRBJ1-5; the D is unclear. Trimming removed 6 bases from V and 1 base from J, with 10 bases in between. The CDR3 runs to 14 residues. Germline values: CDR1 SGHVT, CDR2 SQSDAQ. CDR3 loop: CASSFWGSNQPQHF. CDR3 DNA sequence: TGTGCCAGCAGTTTTTGGGGAAGCAATCAGCCCCAGCATTTT.

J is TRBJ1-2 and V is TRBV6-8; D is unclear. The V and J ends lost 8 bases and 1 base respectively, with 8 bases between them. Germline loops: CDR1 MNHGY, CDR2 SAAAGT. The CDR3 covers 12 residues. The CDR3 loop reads CASVSVNYGYTF. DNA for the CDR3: TGTGCCAGCGTTTCAGTTAACTATGGCTACACCTTC.

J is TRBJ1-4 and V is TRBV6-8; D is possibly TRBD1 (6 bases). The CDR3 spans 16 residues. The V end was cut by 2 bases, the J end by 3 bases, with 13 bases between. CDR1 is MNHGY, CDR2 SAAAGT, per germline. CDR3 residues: CASSYKGGTSNEKLFF. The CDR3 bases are TGTGCCAGCAGTTACAAGGGGGGTACGTCTAATGAAAAACTGTTTTTT.

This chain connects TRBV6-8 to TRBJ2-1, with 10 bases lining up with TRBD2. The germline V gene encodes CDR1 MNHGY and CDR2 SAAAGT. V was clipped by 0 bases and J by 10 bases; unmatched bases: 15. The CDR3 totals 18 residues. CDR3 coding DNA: TGTGCCAGCAGTTACTCGAAACGTCGTCTAGCGGGAGACCCGGAGCAGTTCTTC. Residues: CASSYSKRRLAGDPEQFF.

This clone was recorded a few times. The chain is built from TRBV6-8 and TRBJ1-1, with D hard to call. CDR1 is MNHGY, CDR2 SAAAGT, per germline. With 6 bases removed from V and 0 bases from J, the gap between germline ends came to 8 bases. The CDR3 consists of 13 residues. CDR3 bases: TGTGCCAGCAGCGGGGAAATGAACACTGAAGCTTTCTTT. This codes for CASSGEMNTEAFF.

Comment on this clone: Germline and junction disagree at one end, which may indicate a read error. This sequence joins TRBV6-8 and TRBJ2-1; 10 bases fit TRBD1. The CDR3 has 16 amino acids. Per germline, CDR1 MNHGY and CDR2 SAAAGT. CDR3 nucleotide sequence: TGTGCCAGCAGTAACCAGACAGGGGGCCCCTACAATGAGCAATTCTTC. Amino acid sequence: CASSNQTGGPYNEQFF.